This T cell receptor (beta chain) was recorded in a study of blood T cell repertoires in COVID-19. Study in general: Whether acute or convalescent, the COVID-19 samples came from the United States, Italy and Spain. Sample material is recorded as cDNA or gDNA derived from T cells, B-cell-depleted T cells, or PBMCs.

Germline V lookup: CDR1 GTSNPN, CDR2 SVGIG (reference sequence). V was trimmed by 0 bases and J by 6 bases, leaving 5 bases between them. This CDR3 is 11 amino acids long. Original handling: Quantification of nucleated cells was approximated via reference gene primer amplification. TCRdb's table, derived via immunoSEQ multiplex PCR, lists solely in-frame clones and lacks some. V and J calls and clone size are as listed in that table; D and trimming were resolved from the DNA. The sample carries around 210,000 clones, about 82% recorded once. Seattle researchers signed up patients amid active infection and tracked them longitudinally.

The sequenced sample was peripheral blood. This rearrangement joins TRBV30 to TRBJ1-1; D remains unclear. The receptor was derived from a man aged 50 to 59 with COVID-19, enrolled during active disease. This CDR3 reads CAWSVTAEAFF. CDR3 coding DNA: TGTGCCTGGAGTGTGACTGCTGAAGCTTTCTTT.